This passage covers 9 T cell receptor beta chains from one sample sequenced in a study of shared clonotypes between healthy human individuals. Libraries were prepared by immunoSEQ multiplex PCR; TCRdb keeps only in-frame clonotypes and omits some of them. Among 1,500,000 or so clones, roughly 96% were seen once, and the ten largest hold over 1%. Sequencing input: naive CD4+ T cells sorted from blood. As to subset: CD45RA+ positively selected. The receptors stem from a man in his thirties or forties in good health.

The J gene is TRBJ2-7, the V gene TRBV5-6, with TRBD1 matching over 8 bases. V shed 2 bases and J 2 bases; nucleotides not matched to a gene: 15. Germline V gene data show CDR1 as SGHDT and CDR2 as YYEEEE. The CDR3 covers 18 residues. This chain's CDR3 is CASSLTLQRRTGTYEQYF. CDR3 in DNA: TGTGCCAGCAGCTTAACCCTCCAGCGCCGGACAGGGACCTACGAGCAGTACTTC. Using reference TRBV5-6 and TRBJ2-7 for the parts outside the CDR3, the full variable domain is DAGVTQSPTHLIKTRGQQVTLRCSPKSGHDTVSWYQQALGQGPQFIFQYYEEEERQRGNFPDRFSGHQFPNYSSELNVNALLLGDSALYLCASSLTLQRRTGTYEQYFGPGTRLTVT.

CDR3 in amino acids: CASSKVRRREDTGELFF. For the CDR3, the DNA is TGCGCCAGCAGCAAGGTTAGGAGGCGGGAAGACACCGGGGAGCTGTTTTTT. The chain joins TRBV5-1 to TRBJ2-2; tentatively, D is TRBD2 (6 bases). Germline V gene sequence: CDR1 SGHRS, CDR2 YFSETQ. V was cut by 4 bases and J by 3 bases, with 19 bases left in between. The CDR3 extends over 17 amino acids.

The rearrangement joins TRBV7-3 to TRBJ2-1; 7 bases are a match to TRBD1. The CDR3 runs 16 residues. The germline gives CDR1 SGHTA, CDR2 FQGTGA. Germline trimming cut 4 bases from V and 7 bases from J; bases unmatched to any gene: 13. As DNA, the CDR3 is TGTGCCAGCAGCTCCGATACAGGGGCAGGGGAGAATGAGCAGTTCTTC. Its protein is CASSSDTGAGENEQFF.

This chain connects TRBV9 to TRBJ2-7; the D gene is possibly TRBD2 (5 bases). The length of the CDR3 is 14 residues. CDR1 is SGDLS, CDR2 YYNGEE, per germline. The V end was cut by 3 bases, the J end by 3 bases, with 13 bases between. CDR3 bases: TGTGCCAGCAGCGATGGGGTAGGGAGCTACGAGCAGTACTTC. Its protein product is CASSDGVGSYEQYF.

The chain links TRBV28 to TRBJ1-4; the D is unclear. V shed 7 bases and J shed 2 bases, with 11 bases lying between them. This CDR3 has 14 residues. The V gene's germline CDR1 is MDHEN and CDR2 SYDVKM. CDR3 nucleotides: TGTGCCAGCAAGTTACAGATGACTAATGAAAAACTGTTTTTT. As protein: CASKLQMTNEKLFF. The full variable domain, completed using reference TRBV28 and TRBJ1-4, is DVKVTQSSRYLVKRTGEKVFLECVQDMDHENMFWYRQDPGLGLRLIYFSYDVKMKEKGDIPEGYSVSREKKERFSLILESASTNQTSMYLCASKLQMTNEKLFFGSGTQLSVL.

The chain carries TRBV18 and TRBJ2-7; a possible D gene is TRBD1 (6 bases). Germline loops: CDR1 KGHSH, CDR2 LQKENI. The CDR3 contains 15 residues. Trimming removed 4 bases from V and 0 bases from J, with 13 bases in between. The CDR3 here is CASSHGQPTSYEQYF. Here the CDR3 DNA reads TGTGCCAGCTCACACGGACAGCCTACCTCCTACGAGCAGTACTTC. The complete variable domain, with remaining parts taken from reference TRBV18 and TRBJ2-7, reads NAGVMQNPRHLVRRRGQEARLRCSPMKGHSHVYWYRQLPEEGLKFMVYLQKENIIDESGMPKERFSAEFPKEGPSILRIQQVVRGDSAAYFCASSHGQPTSYEQYFGPGTRLTVT.

The CDR3 DNA follows: TGTGCCAGCAGCGTAGCTAGCGGGAGATCCGAGACCCAGTACTTC. Its protein product is CASSVASGRSETQYF. The genes are TRBV9 and TRBJ2-5; 10 nucleotides line up with TRBD2. The CDR3 contains 15 residues. After removal of 0 bases from V and 5 bases from J, the junction contained 4 bases not matched to a gene. CDR1 and CDR2 from the germline V gene are SGDLS and YYNGEE.

The chain is built from TRBV6-1 and TRBJ2-1; TRBD2 is a possible D gene (6 bases). The CDR3 is 13 residues long. The germline V gene has CDR1 MNHNS and CDR2 SASEGT. The V end was cut by 6 bases, the J end by 7 bases, with 13 bases between. The CDR3 region has the DNA TGTGCCAGCAGGGGGGGAGGTGAGAATGAGCAGTTCTTC. Translation: CASRGGGENEQFF.

V gene TRBV28 combines with J gene TRBJ1-2; 8 bases line up with TRBD1. J was trimmed by 2 bases and V by 5 bases; bases with no gene match: 7. The CDR3 spans 15 residues. Germline V gene data show CDR1 as MDHEN and CDR2 as SYDVKM. CDR3 nucleotides: TGTGCCAGCAGTCCAGGGGACAGGCCCAACTATGGCTACACCTTC. Translation: CASSPGDRPNYGYTF.